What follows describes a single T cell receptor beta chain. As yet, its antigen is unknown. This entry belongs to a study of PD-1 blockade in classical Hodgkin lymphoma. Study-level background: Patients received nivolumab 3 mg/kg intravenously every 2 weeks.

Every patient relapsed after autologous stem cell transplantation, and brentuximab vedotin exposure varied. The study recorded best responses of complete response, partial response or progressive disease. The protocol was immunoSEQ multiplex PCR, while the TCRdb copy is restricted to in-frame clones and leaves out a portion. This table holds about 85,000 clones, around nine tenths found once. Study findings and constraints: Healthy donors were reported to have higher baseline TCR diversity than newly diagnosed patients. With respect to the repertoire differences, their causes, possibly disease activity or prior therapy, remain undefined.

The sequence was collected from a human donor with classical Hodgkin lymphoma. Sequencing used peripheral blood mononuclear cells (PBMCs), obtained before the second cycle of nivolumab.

Written as DNA, the CDR3 is TGTGCCAGCTCACCTTTTAGAGCGGTGAGACAGGGGAGCTCCTACGAGCAGTACTTC. Translating gives CASSPFRAVRQGSSYEQYF. This rearrangement joins TRBV18 to TRBJ2-7; 8 positions agree with TRBD1. The length of the CDR3 is 19 residues. V shed 3 bases and J 0 bases; nucleotides not matched to a gene: 16. CDR1 KGHSH and CDR2 LQKENI come from the germline V gene.